This record concerns one T cell receptor beta chain sequence. Its antigen is currently unknown. The length of the CDR3 is 11 residues. Germline V gives CDR1 SQVTM, CDR2 ANQGSEA. V was clipped by 5 bases and J by 1 base, with 5 bases between them. MiXCR, applied by TCRdb to the reads, yields one record per CDR3 protein. The data contain approximately 500,000 distinct CDR3 sequences, approximately 17% of them singletons. The data were taken from a study of T cell repertoires in cytomegalovirus infection. About the study: Indications came from public TCR beta signatures; they pointed to CMV infection and to a matching HLA type. Findings and limits, study-wide: Summed public TCR beta family frequency identified CMV carriers bearing the relevant HLA. Ex vivo, HLA-C-restricted CMV-specific TCR beta clonotypes prevailed over the rest of the response.

The origin of this receptor is a human donor in good health (CMV status not recorded). Some clones in this sample may be carry-over from other donors' samples. The V gene is TRBV29-1, the J gene TRBJ1-2; D unclear. Sequenced: CD8+ T cells from PBMCs. The CDR3 region is CSVTSNYGYTF. The CDR3 nucleotides are TGCAGCGTTACTAGTAACTATGGCTACACCTTC.